This record covers a single T cell receptor (beta chain). This sample is drawn from a study of cytomegalovirus exposure and HLA in healthy donors. Primers: 60 Vbeta forward and 13 Jbeta reverse. The repertoire was sequenced with immunoSEQ multiplex PCR; TCRdb's copy has only in-frame clones and lacks some. The sample carries 110,000 to 150,000 clones, roughly 80% recorded once. Germline values: CDR1 SNHLY, CDR2 FYNNEI. CDR3 length equals 15 residues. J gave up 3 bases and V 3 bases, and 6 bases lay outside the gene matches. The rearrangement joins TRBV2 to TRBJ1-1; 8 bases agree with TRBD1. The specimen was PBMCs. This receptor was identified in a male donor in good health and CMV-seronegative. The CDR3: CASSEWDRRDTEAFF. The CDR3 DNA follows: TGTGCCAGCAGTGAGTGGGACAGGAGGGACACTGAAGCTTTCTTT.